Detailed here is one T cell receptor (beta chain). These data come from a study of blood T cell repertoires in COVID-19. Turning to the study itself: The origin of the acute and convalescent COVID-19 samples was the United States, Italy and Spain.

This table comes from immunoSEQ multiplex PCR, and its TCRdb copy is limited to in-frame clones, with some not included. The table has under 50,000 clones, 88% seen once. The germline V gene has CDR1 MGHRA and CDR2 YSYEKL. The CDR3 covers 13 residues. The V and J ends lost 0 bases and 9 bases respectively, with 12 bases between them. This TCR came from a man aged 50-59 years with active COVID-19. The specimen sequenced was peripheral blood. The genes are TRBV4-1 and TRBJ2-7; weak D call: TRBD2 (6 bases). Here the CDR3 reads CASSQDRAGRQYF. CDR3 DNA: TGCGCCAGCAGCCAAGATCGGGCGGGGAGGCAGTACTTC.